This T cell receptor (beta chain) emerged from a study of blood T cell repertoires in COVID-19. On the study more broadly: Both acute and convalescent COVID-19 samples were obtained from the United States, Italy and Spain. From T cells, B-cell-depleted T cells, or PBMCs came the material, which was cDNA or gDNA.

The V and J ends lost 6 bases and 0 bases, in that order; junction bases with no gene match: 4. CDR1 and CDR2 (germline): SQVTM, ANQGSEA. This CDR3 region has 15 residues. Original processing notes: By means of reference gene primer amplification, nucleated cell counts were estimated. Data came from immunoSEQ multiplex PCR; TCRdb stores just in-frame clones and leaves some out. V and J calls and clone size come straight from that table; D and trimming were deduced from the DNA. The top ten clones hold 4% to 5% of a sample with 190,000 or so clones, approximately 88% of them seen once. Source material: peripheral blood. The rearrangement joins TRBV29-1 to TRBJ2-1; 11 bases line up with TRBD1. This receptor was taken from a woman in her 30s with acute or convalescent COVID-19. CDR3 residues: CSVDRGPSSYNEQFF. Here the CDR3 DNA reads TGCAGCGTGGACAGGGGGCCAAGCTCCTACAATGAGCAGTTCTTC.